This T cell receptor (beta chain) was sequenced for a study of T-cell reconstitution after alpha-beta-depleted transplantation in children. A library of TCRbeta sequences, prepared with unique molecular identifiers, was generated. Using its own MiXCR run on the PCR reads, TCRdb lists one record per CDR3 protein. The profile shows 200,000 to 250,000 distinct CDR3 sequences, 8% to 9.5% of them singletons. This CDR3 spans 13 amino acids. Between the trimmed V and J ends, which lost 5 bases and 4 bases, there was a span of 12 bases. CDR1 SGHRS and CDR2 YFSETQ come from the germline V gene. This rearrangement joins TRBV5-1 to TRBJ2-5; possibly TRBD2 for D (6 bases). The clonotype was recovered from a human donor who donated a stem cell graft to a child with acute lymphoblastic leukemia. The sample in question was PBMCs from the stem cell graft donor, obtained from the stem cell graft. The CDR3, as DNA: TGCGCCAGCAGAGAGGAGGGGAGAGAGACCCAGTACTTC. It translates to CASREEGRETQYF. Full variable domain (outside the CDR3, taken from reference TRBV5-1 and TRBJ2-5): KAGVTQTPRYLIKTRGQQVTLSCSPISGHRSVSWYQQTPGQGLQFLFEYFSETQRNKGNFPGRFSGRQFSNSRSEMNVSTLELGDSALYLCASREEGRETQYFGPGTRLLVL.